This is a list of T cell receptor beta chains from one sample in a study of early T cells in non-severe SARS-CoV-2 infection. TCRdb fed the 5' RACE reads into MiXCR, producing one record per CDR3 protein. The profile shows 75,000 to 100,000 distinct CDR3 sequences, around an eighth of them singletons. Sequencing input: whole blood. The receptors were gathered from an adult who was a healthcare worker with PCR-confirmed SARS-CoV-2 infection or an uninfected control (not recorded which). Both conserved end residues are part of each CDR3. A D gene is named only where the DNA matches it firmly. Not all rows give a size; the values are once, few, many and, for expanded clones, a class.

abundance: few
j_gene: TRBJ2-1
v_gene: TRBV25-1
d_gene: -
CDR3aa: CASSEFNEQFF
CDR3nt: TGTGCCAGCAGCGAATTCAATGAGCAGTTCTTC

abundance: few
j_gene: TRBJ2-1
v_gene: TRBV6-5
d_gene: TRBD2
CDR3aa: CASSYAGRGNNEQFF
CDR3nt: TGTGCCAGCAGTTACGCCGGGAGGGGCAACAATGAGCAGTTCTTC

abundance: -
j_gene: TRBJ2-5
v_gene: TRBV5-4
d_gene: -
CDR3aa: CASSGMAGQETQYF
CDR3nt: TGTGCCAGCAGCGGGATGGCGGGACAAGAGACCCAGTACTTC

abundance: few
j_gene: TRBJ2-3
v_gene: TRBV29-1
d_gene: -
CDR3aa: CSVEGHSDTDTQYF
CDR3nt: TGCAGCGTTGAAGGGCACTCCGACACAGATACGCAGTATTTT

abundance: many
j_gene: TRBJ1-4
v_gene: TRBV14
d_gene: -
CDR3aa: CASSQDAGPNEKLFF
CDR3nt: TGTGCCAGCAGCCAAGATGCAGGACCTAATGAAAAACTGTTTTTT

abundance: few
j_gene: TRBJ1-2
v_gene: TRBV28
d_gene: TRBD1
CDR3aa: CASRSIRDRYLANGYTF
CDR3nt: TGTGCCAGCCGGAGCATACGGGACAGATACCTTGCGAATGGCTACACCTTC

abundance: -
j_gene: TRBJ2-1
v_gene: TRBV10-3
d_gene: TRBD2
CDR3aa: CAISASTGAQAGPSSYNEQFF
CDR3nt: TGTGCCATCAGTGCCTCAACCGGGGCTCAAGCGGGACCCAGCTCCTACAATGAGCAGTTCTTC

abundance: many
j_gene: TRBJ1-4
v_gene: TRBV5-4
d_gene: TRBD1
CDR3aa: CASSSGQGITNEKLFF
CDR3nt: TGTGCCAGCAGCTCCGGACAGGGGATAACTAATGAAAAACTGTTTTTT

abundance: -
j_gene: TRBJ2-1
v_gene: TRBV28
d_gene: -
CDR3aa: CASSLTGPNNEQFF
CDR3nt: TGTGCCAGCAGCCTAACGGGGCCAAACAATGAGCAGTTCTTC

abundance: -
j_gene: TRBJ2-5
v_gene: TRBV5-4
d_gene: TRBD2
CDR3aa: CASSKGLAGEYQETQYF
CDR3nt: TGTGCCAGCAGCAAGGGACTAGCGGGAGAGTACCAAGAGACCCAGTACTTC

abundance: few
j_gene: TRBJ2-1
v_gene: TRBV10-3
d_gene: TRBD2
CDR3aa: CAISSGTSGRRNDEQFF
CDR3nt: TGTGCCATCAGTTCCGGGACTAGCGGGAGACGGAACGATGAGCAGTTCTTC

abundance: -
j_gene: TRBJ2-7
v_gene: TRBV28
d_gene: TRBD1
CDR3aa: CASRGQGMWEQYF
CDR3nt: TGTGCCAGCAGGGGACAGGGGATGTGGGAGCAGTACTTC

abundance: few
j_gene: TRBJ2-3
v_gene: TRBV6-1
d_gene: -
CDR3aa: CASSEAPDTDTQYF
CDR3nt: TGTGCCAGCAGTGAAGCGCCAGACACAGATACGCAGTATTTT

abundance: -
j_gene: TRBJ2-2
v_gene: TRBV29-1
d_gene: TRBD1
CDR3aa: CSVVQGGANTGELFF
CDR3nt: TGCAGCGTTGTACAGGGGGGTGCGAACACCGGGGAGCTGTTTTTT

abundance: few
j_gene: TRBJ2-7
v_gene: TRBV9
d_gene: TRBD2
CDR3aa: CASSAANGLDYEQYF
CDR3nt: TGTGCCAGCAGCGCCGCGAACGGACTAGACTACGAGCAGTACTTC

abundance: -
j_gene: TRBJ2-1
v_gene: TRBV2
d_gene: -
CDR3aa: CASSEEGEGYNEQFF
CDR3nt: TGTGCCAGCAGTGAAGAGGGAGAAGGTTACAATGAGCAGTTCTTC

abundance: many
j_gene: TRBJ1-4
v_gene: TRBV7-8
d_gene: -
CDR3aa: CASSLARDLEKLFF
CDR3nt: TGTGCCAGCAGCTTAGCGCGGGATCTAGAAAAACTGTTTTTT

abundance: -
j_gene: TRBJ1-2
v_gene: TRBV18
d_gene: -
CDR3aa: CASSPPLRTDGYTF
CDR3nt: TGTGCCAGCTCACCACCCCTCAGGACCGATGGCTACACCTTC

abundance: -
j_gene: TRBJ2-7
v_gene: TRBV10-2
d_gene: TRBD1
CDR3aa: CASRQGQGYEQYF
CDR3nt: TGCGCCAGCAGGCAGGGACAGGGCTACGAGCAGTACTTC

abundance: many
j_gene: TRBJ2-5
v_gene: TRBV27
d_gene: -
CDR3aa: CASSTIGRKMEETQYF
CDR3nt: TGTGCCAGCAGCACCATCGGACGGAAGATGGAAGAGACCCAGTACTTC

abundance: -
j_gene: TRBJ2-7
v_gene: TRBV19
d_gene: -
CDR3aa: CASRAGSNEQYF
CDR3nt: TGTGCCAGCCGGGCAGGCAGTAACGAGCAGTACTTC

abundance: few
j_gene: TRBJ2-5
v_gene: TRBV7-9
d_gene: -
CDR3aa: CASSSGTHSGTQYF
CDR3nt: TGTGCCAGCAGCTCCGGTACCCATTCCGGGACCCAGTACTTC

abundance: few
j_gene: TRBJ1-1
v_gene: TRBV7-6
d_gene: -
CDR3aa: CASSLGQGISEAFF
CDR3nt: TGTGCCAGCAGTTTGGGGCAGGGGATCTCCGAAGCTTTCTTT

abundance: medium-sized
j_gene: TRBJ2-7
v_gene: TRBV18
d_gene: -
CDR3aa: CASSPQGSEQYF
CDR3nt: TGTGCCAGCTCGCCACAGGGTAGCGAGCAGTACTTC

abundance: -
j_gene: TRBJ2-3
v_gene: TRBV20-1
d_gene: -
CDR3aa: CSASRGLTDTQYF
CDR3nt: TGCAGTGCTAGTCGGGGGCTCACAGATACGCAGTATTTT

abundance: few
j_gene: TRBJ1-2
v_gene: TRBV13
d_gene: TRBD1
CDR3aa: CASSQGAGVTPNYGYTF
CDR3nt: TGTGCCAGCAGCCAGGGGGCAGGGGTCACCCCTAACTATGGCTACACCTTC

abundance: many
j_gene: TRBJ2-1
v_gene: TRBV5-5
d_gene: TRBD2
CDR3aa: CASNPEGTTYNEQFF
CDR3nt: TGTGCCAGCAATCCCGAGGGGACTACGTACAATGAGCAGTTCTTC

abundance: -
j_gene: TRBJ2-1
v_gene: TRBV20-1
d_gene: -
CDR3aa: CSARALSGGPPYNEQFF
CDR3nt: TGCAGTGCTAGAGCCCTTTCTGGAGGCCCCCCCTACAATGAGCAGTTCTTC

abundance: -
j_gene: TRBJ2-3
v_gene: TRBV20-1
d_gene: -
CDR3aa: CSAISYRDRDNTDTQYF
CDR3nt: TGCAGTGCTATAAGCTACAGAGATAGGGACAACACAGATACGCAGTATTTT

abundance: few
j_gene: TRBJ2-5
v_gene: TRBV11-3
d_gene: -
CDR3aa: CASSLDNFRQETQYF
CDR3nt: TGTGCCAGCAGCTTAGATAATTTCCGACAAGAGACCCAGTACTTC

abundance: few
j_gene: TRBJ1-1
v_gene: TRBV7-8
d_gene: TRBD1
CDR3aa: CASSQNRTGNTEAFF
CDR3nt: TGTGCCAGCAGCCAAAACCGGACAGGGAACACTGAAGCTTTCTTT

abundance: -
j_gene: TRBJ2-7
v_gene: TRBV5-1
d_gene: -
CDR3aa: CASSLPGLSYEQYF
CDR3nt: TGCGCCAGCAGCTTACCGGGACTTTCCTACGAGCAGTACTTC